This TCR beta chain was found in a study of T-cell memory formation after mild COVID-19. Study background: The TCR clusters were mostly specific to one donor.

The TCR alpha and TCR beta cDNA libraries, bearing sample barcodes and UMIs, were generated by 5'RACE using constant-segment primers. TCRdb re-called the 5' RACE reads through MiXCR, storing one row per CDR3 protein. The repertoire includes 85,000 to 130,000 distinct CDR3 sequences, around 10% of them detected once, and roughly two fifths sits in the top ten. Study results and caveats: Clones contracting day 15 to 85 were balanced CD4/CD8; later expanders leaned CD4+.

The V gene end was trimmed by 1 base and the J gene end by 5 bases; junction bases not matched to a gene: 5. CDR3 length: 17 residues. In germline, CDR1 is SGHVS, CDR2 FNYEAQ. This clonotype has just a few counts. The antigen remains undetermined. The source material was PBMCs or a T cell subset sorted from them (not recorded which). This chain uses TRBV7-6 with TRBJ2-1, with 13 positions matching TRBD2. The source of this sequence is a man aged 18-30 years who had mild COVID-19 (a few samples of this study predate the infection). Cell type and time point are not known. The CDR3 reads CASSLGLAGGANNEQFF. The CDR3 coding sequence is TGTGCCAGCAGCTTAGGACTAGCGGGGGGTGCAAACAATGAGCAGTTCTTC.